These 28 T cell receptor beta chains originate from one sample sequenced in a study of CD8 T cells in Susac syndrome. Random hexamers primed reverse transcription of about 0.45 to 1 ug RNA. TCRdb recomputed calls from the immunoSEQ multiplex PCR reads with MiXCR, one row per CDR3 protein. The sample carries 150,000 to 200,000 distinct CDR3 sequences, approximately 92% recorded once. The specimen sequenced was CD4+ T cells from PBMCs. The receptors originated from a human donor in good health.

J is TRBJ1-5 and V is TRBV13, with D hard to call. The CDR3 sequence is 16 residues long. Germline V gene sequence: CDR1 PRHDT, CDR2 FYEKMQ (reference sequence). Deletions cut 5 bases from V and 0 bases from J, with 14 bases between. The CDR3 region is CASSPLRDHSNQPQHF. The DNA of the CDR3 is TGTGCCAGCAGCCCCTTAAGGGATCATAGCAATCAGCCCCAGCATTTT.

The chain combines TRBV6-5 with TRBJ1-5; 7 nucleotides line up with TRBD1. The V gene end was trimmed by 6 bases and the J gene end by 3 bases; junction bases not matched to a gene: 2. Germline V gene lookup returns CDR1 MNHEY and CDR2 SVGAGI. CDR3 size: 13 residues. CDR3 coding DNA: TGTGCCAGCAGGGACAGGATCAATCAGCCCCAGCATTTT. The encoded protein is CASRDRINQPQHF.

This chain links TRBV7-9 with TRBJ2-7; D not resolved. CDR3 length equals 14 residues. V lost 3 bases to trimming and J lost 5 bases, with 14 bases between them. Germline loops: CDR1 SEHNR, CDR2 FQNEAQ (reference sequence). The CDR3 here is CASSLPGPVDEQYF. For the CDR3, the DNA is TGTGCCAGCAGCTTGCCGGGTCCTGTGGACGAGCAGTACTTC. The full variable domain, in which reference TRBV7-9 and TRBJ2-7 provide the parts outside the CDR3, is DTGVSQNPRHKITKRGQNVTFRCDPISEHNRLYWYRQTLGQGPEFLTYFQNEAQLEKSRLLSDRFSAERPKGSFSTLEIQRTEQGDSAMYLCASSLPGPVDEQYFGPGTRLTVT.

CDR3 region: CASNPTGANSYEQYF. CDR3 DNA sequence: TGTGCCAGCAACCCGACAGGTGCAAACTCCTACGAGCAGTACTTC. The J gene is TRBJ2-7, the V gene TRBV11-2; weak D call: TRBD1 (6 bases). This CDR3 has 15 residues. V gave up 7 bases and J gave up 0 bases, with 16 bases separating them. Germline-derived CDR1 and CDR2 are SGHAT and FQNNGV.

The CDR3 sequence is CASSVTSGGLDTQYF. The CDR3 region has the DNA TGTGCCAGCAGCGTGACTAGCGGGGGACTAGATACGCAGTATTTT. This chain uses TRBV7-2 with TRBJ2-3, with 12 bases fitting TRBD2. The CDR3 is made up of 15 amino acids. V trimming: 5 bases; J trimming: 5 bases; junction bases outside the gene matches: 5. Germline CDR1 reads SGHTA; CDR2 reads FQGNSA.

This clonotype showed up just a few times. The DNA for the CDR3 is TGTGCCAGCAGCTCTCGGGGTTCTTATAATTCACCCCTCCACTTT. Its protein is CASSSRGSYNSPLHF. This rearrangement joins TRBV7-9 to TRBJ1-6, with D hard to call. Per the germline V gene, CDR1 is SEHNR and CDR2 is FQNEAQ (reference sequence). This CDR3 comprises 15 residues. Trimming removed 4 bases at V and 4 bases at J, with 11 bases between.

The chain joins TRBV3-1 to TRBJ2-7, with unresolved D. In germline, CDR1 is LGHDT, CDR2 YNNKEL (reference sequence). CDR3 size: 11 residues. Trimming cost V 2 bases and J 5 bases, with 4 bases left between them. The CDR3 sequence is CASSQSDEQYF. In DNA, the CDR3 is TGTGCCAGCAGCCAATCGGACGAGCAGTACTTC.

The rearrangement uses TRBV7-2 and TRBJ2-2; tentative D call: TRBD2 (6 bases). The CDR3 covers 17 residues. Germline CDR1 is SGHTA and CDR2 is FQGNSA. The V and J ends lost 4 bases and 5 bases respectively, with 20 bases between them. The CDR3 sequence is CASSSTSGDWSTGELFF. In DNA, the CDR3 is TGTGCCAGCAGCTCCACATCGGGGGATTGGTCGACCGGGGAGCTGTTTTTT.

V and J are TRBV19 and TRBJ1-5; 8 bases match TRBD1. Germline V gene data show CDR1 as LNHDA and CDR2 as SQIVND (reference sequence). The length of the CDR3 is 16 residues. V lost 3 bases to trimming and J lost 1 base; unmatched junction nucleotides: 5. The CDR3 region has the DNA TGTGCCAGTAGTATGGGCAGGGGGCGAAGCAATCAGCCCCAGCATTTT. It translates to CASSMGRGRSNQPQHF. Filled out from reference TRBV19 and TRBJ1-5, the complete variable domain reads DGGITQSPKYLFRKEGQNVTLSCEQNLNHDAMYWYRQDPGQGLRLIYYSQIVNDFQKGDIAEGYSVSREKKESFPLTVTSAQKNPTAFYLCASSMGRGRSNQPQHFGDGTRLSIL.

The genes are TRBV5-1 and TRBJ2-1; D may be TRBD2 (5 bases). Trimming pared 7 bases from V and 10 bases from J, leaving 30 bases between. From germline, CDR1 is SGHRS and CDR2 YFSETQ. The CDR3 consists of 17 residues. The CDR3 here is CASARSSSTPTFDEQFF. DNA of the CDR3: TGCGCCAGCGCCCGCAGCTCTAGCACCCCGACCTTCGACGAGCAGTTCTTC.

The chain recombines TRBV30 with TRBJ1-5; no definite D call. The CDR3 is 13 residues long. The V gene's germline CDR1 is GTSNPN and CDR2 SVGIG (reference sequence). V gave up 0 bases and J gave up 6 bases, with 9 bases separating them. CDR3: CAWSVGGVQPQHF. The DNA for the CDR3 is TGTGCCTGGAGTGTAGGTGGGGTTCAGCCCCAGCATTTT.

The chain links TRBV12-3 or TRBV12-4 to TRBJ1-6; 7 bases align to TRBD1. The length of the CDR3 is 14 residues. V lost 6 bases to trimming and J lost 11 bases; unmatched junction nucleotides: 10. The CDR3 coding sequence is TGTGCCAGCAGCGTCGACAGGGAAGGAGCACCCCTCCACTTT. Translation gives CASSVDREGAPLHF.

V gene TRBV2 combines with J gene TRBJ1-6, with 7 bases identical to TRBD1. Germline assignment: CDR1 SNHLY and CDR2 FYNNEI. This CDR3 contains 15 residues. The V gene end was trimmed by 4 bases and the J gene end by 5 bases; junction bases not matched to a gene: 5. The CDR3 DNA follows: TGTGCCAGCAGTGGGATGGGACAGAATAATTCACCCCTCCACTTT. Its protein is CASSGMGQNNSPLHF.

The chain has TRBV4-1 and TRBJ2-1; 13 bases align to TRBD2. V lost 0 bases and J lost 15; bases outside the gene matches: 8. The CDR3 has 15 residues. Looked up from germline, CDR1 is MGHRA and CDR2 is YSYEKL. The CDR3 sequence is CASSQEALAGGRRFF. In DNA form, the CDR3 reads TGCGCCAGCAGCCAAGAGGCACTAGCGGGGGGGCGTAGGTTCTTC.

The chain carries TRBV5-1 and TRBJ2-7; D uncertain. This CDR3 has 15 residues. Germline lookup yields CDR1 SGHRS and CDR2 YFSETQ. V shed 0 bases and J shed 1 base, with 11 bases lying between them. The CDR3 spells CASSLDGTLSYEQYF. The CDR3 DNA follows: TGCGCCAGCAGCTTGGATGGTACCCTTTCCTACGAGCAGTACTTC.

This rearrangement joins TRBV29-1 to TRBJ1-1; D is ambiguous. Germline loops: CDR1 SQVTM, CDR2 ANQGSEA. The CDR3 has 13 residues. The V gene lost 3 bases and the J gene lost 5 bases, with 13 bases spanning the gap. In DNA form, the CDR3 reads TGCAGCGTTGACACGGGGATGGGGACTGAAGCTTTCTTT. Its protein is CSVDTGMGTEAFF.

The chain is built from TRBV5-1 and TRBJ2-3, with D uncertain. Germline V gene data show CDR1 as SGHRS and CDR2 as YFSETQ. The CDR3 totals 12 residues. Trimming removed 4 bases at V and 2 bases at J, with 5 bases between. The CDR3 loop is CASSRITDTQYF. The CDR3 DNA sequence: TGCGCCAGCAGCCGGATCACAGATACGCAGTATTTT.

The J gene is TRBJ1-3, the V gene TRBV29-1; possible D gene TRBD1, 5 bases. Germline CDR1 and CDR2: SQVTM and ANQGSEA. V was clipped by 7 bases and J by 0 bases, with 7 bases between them. CDR3 length: 12 amino acids. This chain's CDR3 is CSARGSGNTIYF. CDR3 sequence (DNA): TGCAGCGCTAGGGGCTCTGGAAACACCATATATTTT.

The rearrangement joins TRBV5-1 to TRBJ2-7; no clear D gene. Germline assignment: CDR1 SGHRS and CDR2 YFSETQ. V was shortened by 0 bases and J by 0 bases, with 7 bases between the two germline ends. This CDR3 is 14 amino acids long. The CDR3 DNA reads as TGCGCCAGCAGCTTGGAGTCCACCTCCTACGAGCAGTACTTC. Its translation: CASSLESTSYEQYF.

The chain couples TRBV7-8 to TRBJ2-3; D unresolved. Trimming took 0 bases from V and 0 from J, leaving 7 bases between them. This CDR3 contains 15 residues. CDR1 and CDR2 from the germline V gene are SGHVS and FQNEAQ. CDR3 DNA: TGTGCCAGCAGCTTAGCTCCGGCTAGCACAGATACGCAGTATTTT. Protein sequence: CASSLAPASTDTQYF.

The genes are TRBV5-1 and TRBJ2-4; tentatively, D is TRBD1 (5 bases). Trimming removed 2 bases at V and 0 bases at J, with 12 bases between. The CDR3 contains 16 residues. CDR1 and CDR2 from the germline V gene are SGHRS and YFSETQ. CDR3 amino acids: CASSFNMGLAKNIQYF. The CDR3 bases are TGCGCCAGCAGCTTTAATATGGGGCTAGCCAAAAACATTCAGTACTTC.

V and J are TRBV20-1 and TRBJ2-3; 8 bases fit TRBD1. CDR3 size: 13 residues. The germline gives CDR1 DFQATT, CDR2 SNEGSKA (reference sequence). Trimming removed 8 bases from V and 2 bases from J; junction bases left unmatched: 6. The CDR3 region is CSPRQGSTDTQYF. The CDR3 DNA reads as TGCAGTCCTCGACAGGGGTCCACAGATACGCAGTATTTT.

This rearrangement joins TRBV23-1 to TRBJ1-6; 7 nucleotides line up with TRBD1. TRBV23-1 is an ORF, with its function uncertain. The CDR3 contains 20 residues. The J segment lost 0 bases and the V segment lost 4 bases, leaving 15 bases of the junction unmatched. The CDR3 reads CASSPCGGRGQSSYNSPLHF. CDR3 nucleotides: TGCGCCAGCAGTCCTTGTGGGGGGAGGGGGCAGAGCTCCTATAATTCACCCCTCCACTTT.

The gene calls are TRBV15 and TRBJ2-7; no reliable D call. Germline CDR1 and CDR2: LNHNV and YYDKDF (reference sequence). This CDR3 has 12 residues. V lost 3 bases and J 2 bases, leaving 5 bases between the germline ends. CDR3 region: CATSSPTYEQYF. In DNA, the CDR3 is TGTGCCACCAGCAGCCCGACCTACGAGCAGTACTTC.

The rearrangement uses TRBV2 and TRBJ2-1, with unresolved D. The CDR3 loop spans 13 amino acids. V was trimmed by 8 bases and J by 0 bases, leaving 8 bases between them. The germline gives CDR1 SNHLY, CDR2 FYNNEI. The CDR3 loop is CASQPYSYNEQFF. The CDR3 coding sequence is TGTGCCAGCCAGCCGTACTCCTACAATGAGCAGTTCTTC.

V gene TRBV6-1 combines with J gene TRBJ2-7, with 10 bases lining up with TRBD1. The CDR3 consists of 17 residues. The germline V gene encodes CDR1 MNHNS and CDR2 SASEGT. CDR3 DNA: TGTTCCCCTTGGCCGCCCACTCGCCGGGACAGGGGTTACGAGCAGTACTTC. Translated, it gives CSPWPPTRRDRGYEQYF.

The chain recombines TRBV4-1 with TRBJ2-3; 13 positions agree with TRBD2. The CDR3 sequence is 18 residues long. V shed 2 bases, J shed 6 bases, and the junction held 11 bases outside the gene matches. Germline values: CDR1 MGHRA, CDR2 YSYEKL. For the CDR3, the DNA is TGCGCCAGCAGCCAAAGGCAACTAGCGGGGGGGTCTCCGGATACGCAGTATTTT. It yields the protein CASSQRQLAGGSPDTQYF.

The gene calls are TRBV5-4 and TRBJ2-7; D not resolved. This CDR3 is built from 14 residues. Germline lookup yields CDR1 SGHNT and CDR2 YYREEE (reference sequence). The V and J ends lost 0 bases and 0 bases respectively, with 7 bases between them. CDR3 nucleotide sequence: TGTGCCAGCAGCTTGGACTTGACCTCCTACGAGCAGTACTTC. The encoded protein is CASSLDLTSYEQYF.